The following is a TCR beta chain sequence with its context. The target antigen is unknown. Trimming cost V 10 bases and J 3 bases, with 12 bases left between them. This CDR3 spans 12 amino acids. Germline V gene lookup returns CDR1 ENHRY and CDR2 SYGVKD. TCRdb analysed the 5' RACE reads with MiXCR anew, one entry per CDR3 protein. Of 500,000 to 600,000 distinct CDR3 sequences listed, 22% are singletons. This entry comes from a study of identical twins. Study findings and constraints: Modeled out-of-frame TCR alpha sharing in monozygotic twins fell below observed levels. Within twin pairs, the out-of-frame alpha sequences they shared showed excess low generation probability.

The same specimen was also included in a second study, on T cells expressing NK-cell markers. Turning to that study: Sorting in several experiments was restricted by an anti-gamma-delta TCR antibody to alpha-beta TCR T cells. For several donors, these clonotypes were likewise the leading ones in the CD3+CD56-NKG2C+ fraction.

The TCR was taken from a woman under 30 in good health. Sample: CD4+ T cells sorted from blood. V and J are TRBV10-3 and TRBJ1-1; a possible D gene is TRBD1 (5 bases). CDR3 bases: TGTGCCACCACTCGGGGGGACACTGAAGCTTTCTTT. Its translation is CATTRGDTEAFF.